Following are 20 T cell receptor beta chains from one sample sequenced in a study of CD8+CD57+ T cells in acquired aplastic anemia. The TCR beta profiling, which covered VDJ combination and CDR3 sequence, was carried out using genomic DNA as the template. TCRdb used MiXCR to reprocess the reads, holding one entry per CDR3 protein. This repertoire shows 35,000 to 45,000 distinct CDR3 sequences, approximately 71% found once; its top ten account for about 25%. Sequencing used sorted CD4+, CD8+, or CD8+CD57+ T cells (not recorded which) from PBMCs. The origin of the receptors is a human donor in good health, serving as a control.

By share, this clonotype ranks as medium-sized. The genes are TRBV19 and TRBJ2-1; D not resolved. V was clipped by 6 bases and J by 0 bases, with 3 bases between them. The germline gives CDR1 LNHDA, CDR2 SQIVND (reference sequence). There are 12 residues in the CDR3. CDR3 DNA sequence: TGTGCCAGTAGGTTCTCCTACAATGAGCAGTTCTTC. Translation: CASRFSYNEQFF.

This chain uses TRBV2 with TRBJ2-3, with D possibly matching TRBD2 (6 bases). This CDR3 has 13 amino acids. Looked up from germline, CDR1 is SNHLY and CDR2 is FYNNEI. The CDR3 loop reads CATTGGTTDTQYF. Written as DNA, the CDR3 is TGTGCTACCACCGGGGGTACCACAGATACGCAGTATTTT.

V is TRBV10-3 and J is TRBJ2-5; no definite D call. Trimming removed 4 bases from V and 5 bases from J, with 11 bases in between. Germline V gene data show CDR1 as ENHRY and CDR2 as SYGVKD. The CDR3 contains 13 residues. The CDR3 region is CAISATPGETQYF. The CDR3 coding sequence is TGTGCCATCAGTGCAACCCCCGGGGAGACCCAGTACTTC.

About this clonotype: A read error may account for a junction end that differs from germline. The chain has TRBV20-1 and TRBJ2-1; 8 nucleotides align to TRBD2. CDR3 size: 16 residues. Per the germline V gene, CDR1 is DFQATT and CDR2 is SNEGSKA (reference sequence). As DNA, the CDR3 is TGCAGTGCTAGAGACTCCACTGGCGGGGGGTACAATGAGCAGTCCTTC. It is translated as CSARDSTGGGYNEQSF.

The J gene is TRBJ2-3, the V gene TRBV19; D call uncertain. Germline CDR1 reads LNHDA; CDR2 reads SQIVND (reference sequence). The CDR3 extends over 12 amino acids. V lost 8 bases, J lost 0 bases, and 6 bases lay in between. The CDR3 here is CASGFSTDTQYF. The CDR3 bases are TGTGCCAGTGGTTTCAGCACAGATACGCAGTATTTT.

V is TRBV14 and J is TRBJ2-1, with D possibly being TRBD1 (6 bases). In germline, CDR1 is SGHDN, CDR2 FVKESK. V was trimmed by 4 bases and J by 0 bases, leaving 13 bases between them. The CDR3 contains 16 residues. CDR3 sequence reads: CASSRPGVSSYNEQFF. In DNA, the CDR3 is TGTGCCAGCAGCCGACCAGGGGTAAGCTCCTACAATGAGCAGTTCTTC.

This chain links TRBV4-2 with TRBJ2-7; D not certain. Germline V gene data show CDR1 as LGHNA and CDR2 as YNFKEQ. V shed 0 bases and J shed 2 bases, with 14 bases lying between them. The CDR3 is 16 amino acids. This CDR3 is CASSQDPGAVPYEQYF. CDR3 DNA: TGTGCCAGCAGCCAAGATCCGGGCGCAGTTCCCTACGAGCAGTACTTC.

Remarks on this clonotype: This is likely a read error, given that the CDR3 carries no conserved phenylalanine or tryptophan at its end. It is unclear where the CDR3 begins or ends on the DNA, so no DNA is shown, and the CDR3 is as TCRdb lists it. The rearrangement uses TRBV19 and TRBJ2-7; the DNA was not compared with TRBD2, the D call given in the table. In germline, CDR1 is LNHDA, CDR2 SQIVND (reference sequence). The CDR3 adds up to 9 amino acids, both ends counted. CDR3 loop: CASSKPQGL.

The chain recombines TRBV5-4 with TRBJ2-5; 12 nucleotides align to TRBD2. The germline gives CDR1 SGHNT, CDR2 YYREEE (reference sequence). Germline trimming cut 3 bases from V and 4 bases from J; bases unmatched to any gene: 16. This CDR3 has 19 residues. CDR3 sequence (DNA): TGTGCCAGCAGCTGGGGTCTAGCGGGGGGGCCGCGCCGTAGAGAGACCCAGTACTTC. This sequence encodes CASSWGLAGGPRRRETQYF.

The chain joins TRBV20-1 to TRBJ2-1, with D perhaps matching TRBD1 (6 bases). The germline CDR1 and CDR2 sequences are DFQATT and SNEGSKA (reference sequence). Deletions cut 6 bases from V and 1 base from J, with 16 bases between. CDR3 length equals 15 residues. CDR3 sequence: CSAEGGQGSYNEQFF. CDR3 in DNA: TGCAGTGCCGAAGGTGGGCAGGGGTCCTACAATGAGCAGTTCTTC.

As for this clonotype: This may stem from a read error, because a much larger clone lies one nucleotide away. This chain connects TRBV5-5 to TRBJ1-4; D remains ambiguous. CDR3 length equals 11 residues. Germline V gene lookup returns CDR1 SGHKS and CDR2 YYEKEE (reference sequence). The CDR3 here is CASSSNDKLFF. CDR3 in DNA: TGTGCCAGCAGCTCTAATGACAAACTGTTTTTT. Looking up the rest from reference TRBV5-5 and TRBJ1-4 gives the full variable domain: DAGVTQSPTHLIKTRGQQVTLRCSPISGHKSVSWYQQVLGQGPQFIFQYYEKEERGRGNFPDRFSARQFPNYSSELNVNALLLGDSALYLCASSSNDKLFFGSGTQLSVL.

The chain couples TRBV10-3 to TRBJ1-2, with D unresolved. CDR3 size: 14 residues. The V end lost 0 bases, the J end lost 5 bases, and 10 bases lay between the germline ends. The germline V gene has CDR1 ENHRY and CDR2 SYGVKD. CDR3 region: CAISESKTPYGYTF. In DNA, the CDR3 is TGTGCCATCAGTGAGTCGAAGACCCCATATGGCTACACCTTC.

V is TRBV25-1 and J is TRBJ2-3; tentative D call: TRBD2 (5 bases). Germline loops: CDR1 MGHDK, CDR2 SYGVNS. The CDR3 totals 15 residues. V was cut by 2 bases and J by 1 base, with 10 bases left in between. The CDR3 region is CASSEMKLGTDTQYF. Here the CDR3 DNA reads TGTGCCAGCAGTGAAATGAAACTAGGCACAGATACGCAGTATTTT.

The chain links TRBV29-1 to TRBJ2-7; possibly TRBD1 for D (6 bases). This CDR3 is 11 amino acids long. CDR1 is SQVTM and CDR2 is ANQGSEA in the germline V gene. The V gene lost 6 bases and the J gene lost 6 bases, with 12 bases spanning the gap. CDR3 protein: CSVYLGGEQYF. DNA for the CDR3: TGCAGCGTATACTTAGGGGGCGAGCAGTACTTC.

In this sample, this clonotype turned up many times. This chain joins TRBV6-5 and TRBJ1-5; D is undetermined. Germline CDR1 MNHEY, CDR2 SVGAGI. This CDR3 comprises 15 residues. Between the trimmed V and J ends, which lost 0 bases and 0 bases, there was a span of 6 bases. In nucleotides, the CDR3 is TGTGCCAGCAGTTACTCCCGGTATAGCAATCAGCCCCAGCATTTT. It codes for CASSYSRYSNQPQHF.

V is TRBV6-1 and J is TRBJ2-7; no clear D gene. CDR3 size: 11 residues. Germline CDR1 is MNHNS and CDR2 is SASEGT. V gave up 7 bases and J gave up 5 bases, with 9 bases separating them. The CDR3 region is CASMRLDEQYF. CDR3 DNA: TGTGCCAGCATGAGATTGGACGAGCAGTACTTC.

The V gene is TRBV2, the J gene TRBJ2-7; either TRBD1 or TRBD2 may supply D (5 bases each). The CDR3 sequence is 13 residues long. Trimming shortened V by 4 bases and J by 9 bases, and 16 bases separated the two germline ends. In germline, CDR1 is SNHLY, CDR2 FYNNEI. The CDR3 DNA follows: TGTGCCAGCAGTGCTATGGGGGAAAGGAGGCAGTACTTC. Protein sequence: CASSAMGERRQYF.

This chain uses TRBV2 with TRBJ2-1, with 9 bases identical to TRBD2. The CDR3 is made up of 13 amino acids. V dropped 1 base and J dropped 13; count of bases not matched to a gene: 5. Per germline, CDR1 SNHLY and CDR2 FYNNEI. CDR3 bases: TGTGCCAGCAGTGAAGTGGGTAGCGGGGGTCAGTTCTTC. Translated, it gives CASSEVGSGGQFF.

The CDR3 sequence is CASSPGGSYEQYF. CDR3 nucleotides: TGCGCCAGCAGTCCTGGTGGGTCCTACGAGCAGTACTTC. V is TRBV10-1 and J is TRBJ2-7; D not certain. The V gene lost 5 bases and the J gene lost 1 base, with 9 bases spanning the gap. This CDR3 has 13 amino acids. Germline loops: CDR1 WNHNN, CDR2 SYGVQD (reference sequence).

This clonotype appeared a few times. V is TRBV15 and J is TRBJ1-2, with a possible D match to TRBD1 (5 bases). Germline V gene sequence: CDR1 LNHNV, CDR2 YYDKDF (reference sequence). The ends were cut back, 1 base at V and 8 bases at J, with 14 bases in the middle. The CDR3 contains 14 residues. CDR3: CATSRGGTEGGYTF. The CDR3 bases are TGTGCCACCAGCAGAGGCGGGACCGAGGGCGGCTACACCTTC.